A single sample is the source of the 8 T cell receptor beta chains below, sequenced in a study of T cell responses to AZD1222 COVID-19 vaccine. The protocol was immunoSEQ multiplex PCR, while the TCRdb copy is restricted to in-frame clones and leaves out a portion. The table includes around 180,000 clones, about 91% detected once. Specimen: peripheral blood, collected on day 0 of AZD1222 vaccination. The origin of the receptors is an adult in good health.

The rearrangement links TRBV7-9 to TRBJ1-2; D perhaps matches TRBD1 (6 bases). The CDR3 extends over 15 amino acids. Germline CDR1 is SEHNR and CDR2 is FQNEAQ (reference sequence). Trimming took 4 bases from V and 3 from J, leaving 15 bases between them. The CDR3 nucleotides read TGTGCCAGCAGCTCGTCGCGGGGGGGCCACTATGGCTACACCTTC. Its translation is CASSSSRGGHYGYTF.

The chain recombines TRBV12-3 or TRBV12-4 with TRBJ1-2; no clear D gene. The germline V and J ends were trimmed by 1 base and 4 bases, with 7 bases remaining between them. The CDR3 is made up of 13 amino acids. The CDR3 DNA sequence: TGTGCCAGCAGTTTAGGCATCAGCTATGGCTACACCTTC. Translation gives CASSLGISYGYTF.

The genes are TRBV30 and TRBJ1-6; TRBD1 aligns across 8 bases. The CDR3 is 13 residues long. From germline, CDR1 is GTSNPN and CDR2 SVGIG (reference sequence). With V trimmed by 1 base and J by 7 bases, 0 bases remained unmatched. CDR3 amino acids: CAWSGQGNSPLHF. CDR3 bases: TGTGCCTGGAGTGGACAGGGGAATTCACCCCTCCACTTT.

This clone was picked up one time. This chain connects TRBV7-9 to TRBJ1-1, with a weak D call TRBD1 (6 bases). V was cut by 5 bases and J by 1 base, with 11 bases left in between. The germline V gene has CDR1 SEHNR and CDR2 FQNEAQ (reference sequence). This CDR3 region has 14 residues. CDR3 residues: CASSDTGWNTEAFF. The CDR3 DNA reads TGTGCCAGCAGCGACACAGGGTGGAACACTGAAGCTTTCTTT.

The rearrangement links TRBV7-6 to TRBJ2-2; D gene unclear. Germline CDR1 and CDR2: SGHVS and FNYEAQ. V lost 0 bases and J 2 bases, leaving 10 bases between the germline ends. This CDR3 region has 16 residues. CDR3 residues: CASSLAQALNTGELFF. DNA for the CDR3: TGTGCCAGCAGCTTAGCGCAGGCCCTAAACACCGGGGAGCTGTTTTTT. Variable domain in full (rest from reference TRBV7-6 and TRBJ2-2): GAGVSQSPRYKVTKRGQDVALRCDPISGHVSLYWYRQALGQGPEFLTYFNYEAQQDKSGLPNDRFSAERPEGSISTLTIQRTEQRDSAMYRCASSLAQALNTGELFFGEGSRLTVL.

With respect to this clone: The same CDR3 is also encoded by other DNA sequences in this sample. CDR3 sequence reads: CASSSRTVSTDTQYF. In nucleotides, the CDR3 is TGTGCCAGCAGCTCACGGACGGTTAGCACAGATACGCAGTATTTT. The chain employs TRBV5-4 and TRBJ2-3; D ambiguous. Trimming pared 3 bases from V and 0 bases from J, leaving 11 bases between. Germline CDR1 is SGHNT and CDR2 is YYREEE (reference sequence). CDR3 length: 15 residues.

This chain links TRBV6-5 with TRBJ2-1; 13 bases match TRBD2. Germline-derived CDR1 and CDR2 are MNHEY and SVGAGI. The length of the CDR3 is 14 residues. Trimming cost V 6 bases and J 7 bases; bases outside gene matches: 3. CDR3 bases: TGTGCCAGCAGACCGGGACTAGCGGGAAATGAGCAGTTCTTC. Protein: CASRPGLAGNEQFF.

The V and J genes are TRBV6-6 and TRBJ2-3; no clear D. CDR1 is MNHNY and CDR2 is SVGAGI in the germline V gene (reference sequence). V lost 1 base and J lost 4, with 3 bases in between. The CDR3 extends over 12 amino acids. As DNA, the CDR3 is TGTGCCAGCAGTTACTTGGCAGATACGCAGTATTTT. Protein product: CASSYLADTQYF.